This T cell receptor beta chain was sequenced during a study of metastatic and nonmetastatic thyroid tumors (dated by TCRdb to 2018 to 2021). Regarding the study in general: For patients with malignant and with benign thyroid disease, the researchers compared repertoires between peripheral blood samples and tumor or nodule tissue samples.

No treatment had been received by any patient before thyroid surgery. The study retrospectively analysed patient clinical samples collected from 2012 to 2018 using T-cell receptor beta sequencing. As concerns this clone: Its cognate antigen has yet to be identified. Per-nucleotide qualities are absent, and no much larger clonotype sits a single base away.

The germline V gene specifies SGHVS as CDR1 and FNYEAQ as CDR2. The CDR3 runs 15 amino acids, cysteine and phenylalanine included. Only the CDR3 region is kept as DNA, spanning 45 bases read in frame from base 1. Trimming takes 3 bases from V and 7 bases from J, and the germline ends sit 15 bases apart. General study outcomes and caveats: In both blood and tumor samples, malignant tumors were reported to have significantly higher TCR beta diversity than benign nodules.

Library preparation was by PCR. Sequenced on an Illumina HiSeq 4000. The TCR beta-chain CDR3 region of each patient was profiled by high-throughput sequencing. The authors' pipeline ran thus. Drawing on CDR3 differences between clinicopathological groups, the researchers built a classifier meant to tell apart patients with distant-metastatic papillary thyroid cancer. The Shannon index was used to measure repertoire diversity, and the Morisita-Horn index was used to measure how similar tumor and blood repertoires were. The raw public data were reprocessed by TCRdb itself: fastp quality trimming at Q25, MiXCR clonotype calling, in-frame beta chains only. TCRdb's processing, not the authors' own work, is the source of the V and J calls. The sample records 10,000 or so clones, less than 40% of which are singletons. Jointly, the top ten make up 20% to 25% of the sample.

The sample comprised tumor tissue. The chain uses TRBV7-6 and TRBJ2-2; TRBD2 is a weak D gene call, 7 bases matching. This TCR was recovered from a female donor with papillary thyroid cancer or a benign thyroid nodule (not recorded which). Some clones in this sample may be carry-over from other donors' samples. The nucleotides read TGTGCCAGCAGCTTTAACAGGGAGGGGATCGGGGAGCTGTTTTTT. Translated, it reads CASSFNREGIGELFF.